A single T cell receptor beta chain is shown here with its context. No antigen is known for it. Trimming cost V 6 bases and J 5 bases, with 12 bases left between them. This CDR3 is built from 13 residues. This record comes from a study of T cells in Graves' hyperthyroidism and ophthalmopathy. Across the study: Before any treatment, at initial diagnosis, peripheral blood was collected. Findings and caveats of the study: Most thyroid clonotypes expanded above 0.001 were also detected in blood.

Graves' hyperthyroidism qualified as stable when ophthalmopathy did not progress within 18 months. RNA transcripts served as the template for amplifying TCR beta CDR3 regions. HTBI primers were the set used in a first-round RT-PCR of the TCR CDR3. TCRdb re-analysed the multiplex PCR reads in MiXCR, keeping a single row per CDR3 protein. The profile shows hundreds of thousands of distinct CDR3 sequences, around 13% of them singletons. The chain is built from TRBV12-3 or TRBV12-4 and TRBJ2-3; tentative D call: TRBD1 (6 bases). Sequencing was done on a sample of blood. This TCR was recovered from a woman aged 18-29 years with Graves' hyperthyroidism. The CDR3 sequence is CASRGAVEDTQYF. The DNA of the CDR3 is TGTGCCAGCAGGGGGGCGGTTGAAGATACGCAGTATTTT.